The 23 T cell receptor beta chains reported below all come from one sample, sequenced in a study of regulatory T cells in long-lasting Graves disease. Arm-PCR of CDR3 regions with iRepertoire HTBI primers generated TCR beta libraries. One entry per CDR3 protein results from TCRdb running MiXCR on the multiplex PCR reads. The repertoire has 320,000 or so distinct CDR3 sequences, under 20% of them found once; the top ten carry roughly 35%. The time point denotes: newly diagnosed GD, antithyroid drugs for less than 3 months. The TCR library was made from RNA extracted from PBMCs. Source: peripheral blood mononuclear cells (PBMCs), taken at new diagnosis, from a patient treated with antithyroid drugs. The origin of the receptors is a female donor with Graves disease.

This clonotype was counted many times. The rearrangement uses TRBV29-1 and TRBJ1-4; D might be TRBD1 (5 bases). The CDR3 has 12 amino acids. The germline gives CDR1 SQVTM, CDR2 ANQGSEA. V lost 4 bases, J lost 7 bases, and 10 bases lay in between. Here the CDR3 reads CSVGGEGEKLFF. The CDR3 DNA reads TGCAGCGTTGGGGGCGAGGGTGAAAAACTGTTTTTT.

In DNA form, the CDR3 reads TGTGCCAGCAGTTACTTGGCGGGAGAATACATCGGGGAGCTGTTTTTT. It specifies CASSYLAGEYIGELFF. This rearrangement joins TRBV6-2 or TRBV6-3 to TRBJ2-2; 7 bases fit TRBD2. Looked up from germline, CDR1 is MNHEY and CDR2 is SVGEGT. The CDR3 is made up of 16 amino acids. Trimming took 1 base from V and 7 from J; bases not matched to a gene: 9.

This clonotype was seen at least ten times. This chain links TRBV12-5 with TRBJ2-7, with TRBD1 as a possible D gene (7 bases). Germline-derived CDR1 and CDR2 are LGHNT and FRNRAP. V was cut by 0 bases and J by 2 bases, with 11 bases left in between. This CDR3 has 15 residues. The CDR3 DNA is TGTGCTAGTGGTTTGGTAGTCAGGGGGGCCTACGAGCAGTACTTC. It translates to CASGLVVRGAYEQYF.

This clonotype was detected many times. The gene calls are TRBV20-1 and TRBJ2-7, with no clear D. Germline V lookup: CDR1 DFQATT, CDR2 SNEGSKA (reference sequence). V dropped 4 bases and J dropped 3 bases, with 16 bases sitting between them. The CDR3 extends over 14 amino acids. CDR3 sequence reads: CSATPRVGSYEQYF. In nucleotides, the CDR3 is TGCAGTGCTACCCCTAGGGTTGGAAGCTACGAGCAGTACTTC.

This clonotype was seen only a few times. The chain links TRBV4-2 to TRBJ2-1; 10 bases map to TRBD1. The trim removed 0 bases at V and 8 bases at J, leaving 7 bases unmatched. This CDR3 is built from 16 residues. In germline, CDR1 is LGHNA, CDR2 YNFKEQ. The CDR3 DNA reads TGTGCCAGCAGCCAAGACGACAGGGGGCAGAGCGATGAGCAGTTCTTC. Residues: CASSQDDRGQSDEQFF.

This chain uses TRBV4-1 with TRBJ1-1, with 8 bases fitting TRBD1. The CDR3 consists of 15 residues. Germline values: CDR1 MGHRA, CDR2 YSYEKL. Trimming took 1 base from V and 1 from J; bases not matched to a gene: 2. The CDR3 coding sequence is TGCGCCAGCAGCCAAGCAGGACAGGGGAACACTGAAGCTTTCTTT. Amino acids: CASSQAGQGNTEAFF.

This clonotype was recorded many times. CDR3 sequence (DNA): TGTGCCAGCAGCTTAGTAGCGGGAGTGGGGGAGCAGTACTTC. This codes for CASSLVAGVGEQYF. The chain recombines TRBV11-2 with TRBJ2-7; the match to TRBD2 covers 9 bases. The CDR3 has 14 amino acids. From germline, CDR1 is SGHAT and CDR2 FQNNGV. V was pared by 1 base and J by 7 bases, with 5 bases of the junction left unmatched.

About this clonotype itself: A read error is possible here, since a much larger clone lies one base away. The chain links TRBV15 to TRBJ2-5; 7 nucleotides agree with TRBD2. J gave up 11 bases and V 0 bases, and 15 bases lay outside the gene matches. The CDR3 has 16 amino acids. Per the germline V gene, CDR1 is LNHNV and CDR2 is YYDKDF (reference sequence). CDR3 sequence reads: CATSRDRASGTPEQYF. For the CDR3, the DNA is TGTGCCACCAGCAGAGATCGGGCTAGCGGCACTCCAGAGCAGTACTTC.

The CDR3 protein is CASSPTDNEQFF. The CDR3 DNA reads as TGTGCCAGCTCACCGACTGACAATGAGCAGTTCTTC. The chain couples TRBV18 to TRBJ2-1; no definite D call. Germline lookup yields CDR1 KGHSH and CDR2 LQKENI. The V end lost 3 bases, the J end lost 5 bases, and 5 bases lay between the germline ends. This CDR3 has 12 amino acids.

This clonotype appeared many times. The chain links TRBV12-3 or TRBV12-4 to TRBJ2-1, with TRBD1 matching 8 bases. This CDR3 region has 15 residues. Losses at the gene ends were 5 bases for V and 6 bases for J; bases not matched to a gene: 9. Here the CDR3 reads CASSPQGARFNEQFF. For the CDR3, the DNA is TGTGCCAGCAGTCCTCAGGGGGCTAGGTTCAATGAGCAGTTCTTC.

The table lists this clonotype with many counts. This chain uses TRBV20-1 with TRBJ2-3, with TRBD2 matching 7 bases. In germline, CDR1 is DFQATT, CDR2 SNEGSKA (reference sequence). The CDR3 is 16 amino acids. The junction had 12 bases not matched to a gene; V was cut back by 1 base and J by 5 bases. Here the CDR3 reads CSARVSAGEGRDTQYF. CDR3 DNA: TGCAGTGCTAGAGTATCGGCGGGAGAGGGGAGAGATACGCAGTATTTT.

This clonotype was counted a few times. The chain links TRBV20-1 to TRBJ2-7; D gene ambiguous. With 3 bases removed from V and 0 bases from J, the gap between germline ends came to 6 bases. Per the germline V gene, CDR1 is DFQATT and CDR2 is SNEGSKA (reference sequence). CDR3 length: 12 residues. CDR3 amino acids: CSASHDSYEQYF. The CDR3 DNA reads TGCAGTGCTAGCCACGACTCCTACGAGCAGTACTTC.

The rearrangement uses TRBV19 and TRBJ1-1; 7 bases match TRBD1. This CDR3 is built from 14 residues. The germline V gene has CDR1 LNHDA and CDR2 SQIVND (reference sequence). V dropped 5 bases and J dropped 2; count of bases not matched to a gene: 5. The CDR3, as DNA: TGTGCCAGTAGTGTCGGGACAGAAAACACTGAAGCTTTCTTT. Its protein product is CASSVGTENTEAFF. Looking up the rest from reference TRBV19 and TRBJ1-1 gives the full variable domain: DGGITQSPKYLFRKEGQNVTLSCEQNLNHDAMYWYRQDPGQGLRLIYYSQIVNDFQKGDIAEGYSVSREKKESFPLTVTSAQKNPTAFYLCASSVGTENTEAFFGQGTRLTVV.

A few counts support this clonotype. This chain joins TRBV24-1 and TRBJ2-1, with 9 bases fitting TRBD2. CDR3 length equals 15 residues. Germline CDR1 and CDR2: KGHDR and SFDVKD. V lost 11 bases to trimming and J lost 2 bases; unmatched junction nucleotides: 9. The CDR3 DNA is TGTGCCAGAAATGGCGGGAGGGCAGCCTACAATGAGCAGTTCTTC. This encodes CARNGGRAAYNEQFF.

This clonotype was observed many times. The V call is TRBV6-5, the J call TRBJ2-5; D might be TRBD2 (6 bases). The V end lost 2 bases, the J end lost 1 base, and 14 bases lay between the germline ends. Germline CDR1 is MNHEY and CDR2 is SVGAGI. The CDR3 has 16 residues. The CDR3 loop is CASSYDREWGQETQYF. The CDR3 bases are TGTGCCAGCAGTTACGATCGGGAGTGGGGCCAAGAGACCCAGTACTTC.

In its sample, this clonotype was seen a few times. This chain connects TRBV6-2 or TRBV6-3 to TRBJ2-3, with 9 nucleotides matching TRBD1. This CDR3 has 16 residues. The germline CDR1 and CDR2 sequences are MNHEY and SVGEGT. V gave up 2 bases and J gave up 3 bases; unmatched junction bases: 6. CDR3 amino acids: CASSYGLDRGTDTQYF. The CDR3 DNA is TGTGCCAGCAGTTACGGATTGGACAGGGGAACAGATACGCAGTATTTT.

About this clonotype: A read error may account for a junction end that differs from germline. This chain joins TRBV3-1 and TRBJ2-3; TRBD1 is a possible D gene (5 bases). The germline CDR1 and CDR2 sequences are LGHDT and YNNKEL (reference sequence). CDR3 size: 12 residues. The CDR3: CASSVQGYELYF. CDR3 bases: TGTGCCAGCAGCGTTCAGGGATACGAGCTGTACTTC.

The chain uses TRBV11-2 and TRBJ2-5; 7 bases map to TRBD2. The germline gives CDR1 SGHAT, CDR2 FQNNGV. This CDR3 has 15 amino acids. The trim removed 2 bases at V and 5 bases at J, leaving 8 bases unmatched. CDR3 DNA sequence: TGTGCCAGCAGCTTAAGTTCGGGAGGCCGGGAGACCCAGTACTTC. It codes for CASSLSSGGRETQYF.

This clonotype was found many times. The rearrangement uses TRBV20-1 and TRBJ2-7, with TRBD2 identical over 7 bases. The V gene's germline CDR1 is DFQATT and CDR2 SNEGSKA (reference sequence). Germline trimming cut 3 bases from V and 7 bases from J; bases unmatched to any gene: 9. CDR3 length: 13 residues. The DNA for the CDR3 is TGCAGTGCTAGTGAACTAGCGAGGCGAGAGCAGTACTTC. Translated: CSASELARREQYF.

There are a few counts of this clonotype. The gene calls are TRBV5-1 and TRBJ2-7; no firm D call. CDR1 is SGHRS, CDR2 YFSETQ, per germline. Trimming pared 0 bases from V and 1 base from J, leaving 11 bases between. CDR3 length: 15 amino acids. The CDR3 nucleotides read TGCGCCAGCAGCTTGGGTTTGTCTGGTTCCTACGAGCAGTACTTC. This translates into CASSLGLSGSYEQYF.

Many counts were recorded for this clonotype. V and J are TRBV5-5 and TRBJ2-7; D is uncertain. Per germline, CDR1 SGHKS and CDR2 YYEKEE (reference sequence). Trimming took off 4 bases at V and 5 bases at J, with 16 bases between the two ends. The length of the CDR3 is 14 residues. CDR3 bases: TGTGCCAGCAGCCGAGACACGAGCAGCGACGAGCAGTACTTC. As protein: CASSRDTSSDEQYF.

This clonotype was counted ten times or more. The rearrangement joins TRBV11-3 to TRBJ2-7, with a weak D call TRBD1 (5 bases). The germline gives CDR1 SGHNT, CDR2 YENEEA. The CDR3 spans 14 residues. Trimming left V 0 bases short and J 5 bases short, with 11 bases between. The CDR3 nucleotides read TGTGCCAGCAGCTTAGATCCAGGGTACAACGAGCAGTACTTC. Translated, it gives CASSLDPGYNEQYF. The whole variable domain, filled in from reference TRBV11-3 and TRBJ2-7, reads EAGVVQSPRYKIIEKKQPVAFWCNPISGHNTLYWYLQNLGQGPELLIRYENEEAVDDSQLPKDRFSAERLKGVDSTLKIQPAELGDSAVYLCASSLDPGYNEQYFGPGTRLTVT.

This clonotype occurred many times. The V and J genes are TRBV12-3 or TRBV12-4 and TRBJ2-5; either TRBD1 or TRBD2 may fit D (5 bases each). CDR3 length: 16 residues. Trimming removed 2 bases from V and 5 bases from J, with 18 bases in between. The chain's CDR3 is CASSLRGRGLRETQYF. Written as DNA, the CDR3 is TGTGCCAGCAGTTTAAGGGGCCGGGGATTACGGGAGACCCAGTACTTC.